This T cell receptor (beta chain) stems from a study of cytomegalovirus exposure and HLA in healthy donors (dated by TCRdb to about 2017). With regard to the full study: An earlier analysis of several hundred of the donors reported 276 Gb of sequence data and 117 million unique TCR beta sequences obtained from roughly 180 million T cells. The study aimed to test whether cataloging public T cell receptors could reveal signatures of past pathogen exposure. The study used immunosequencing to profile the T cell repertoires of approximately 640 subjects and linked those repertoires to cytomegalovirus serostatus. Besides the first cohort of 666 subjects, a separate validation cohort made up of over a hundred different subjects was used. In the later analysis, no new phenotypic data were used to find candidate immune exposures; instead, reliance was placed on TCR beta sequences and their occurrence across donors. HLA typing covered class I and class II loci at four-digit resolution. Roughly 290 gigabases of sequencing data and around 85 million unique TCR sequences made up an early release that covered several hundred HLA-typed donors. The number of donors typed differed by locus, with 629-630 for A, B, C, DRB1 and DQB1, 522 for DQA1, 600 to 610 for DPA1, and approximately 470 for DPB1. Among the roughly 400 genotyped donors, roughly 80% belonged to the genetic ancestry cluster associated with self-reported Caucasian donors. Every repertoire in the discovery cohort had been generated on one and the same sequencing platform. On average, roughly 240,000 unique TCR beta nucleotide sequences were sequenced per donor among 398 genotyped donors of the cohort, with 15% to 20% of those sequences being non-productive. Donor age, sex, ethnicity and CMV serostatus were compiled alongside the repertoire data. A later genetic analysis took genome-wide SNP genotypes for about 55% of the roughly 670 donors and used that subset as a discovery cohort. To study patterns of TCR occurrence, a later analysis re-analyzed previously published TCR beta repertoires from 550 to 800 donors and added high-resolution HLA genotyping. In an earlier analysis of a few hundred of the donors, high-throughput TCR beta sequencing was used to judge whether each TCR beta V gene segment behaved as functional or pseudogenic. To predict cytomegalovirus infection status, the study brought together high-throughput TCR immunosequencing, statistical association of individual TCRs with disease status, and machine learning. Roughly five DR-DQ haplotypes were handled as single units for association and clustering, since linkage in the cohort was strong. The research as a whole found: In a later analysis, HLA-associated TCR beta chains showed more clonal expansion and lower generation probabilities than non-associated chains that were equally common. A later genetic analysis associated a missense DCLRE1C variant with V-gene and J-gene trimming of TCR beta chains, and an independent cohort replicated the association. Broadly in line with IMGT annotations, most TCR beta V segments showed up in productive rearrangements about 87% or about 30% of the time in an earlier analysis of under 700 of the donors. Only TCR beta chains were sequenced in this cohort, and the absence of alpha or paired-chain data limited detectable features. Because the 87-base-pair reads could not distinguish some IMGT-functional V segments, including TRBV6-2 and TRBV6-3, those segments were excluded. In a later genetic analysis, fewer N-insertions in productive TCRs were reported among donors in an Asian-associated ancestry cluster than the roughly 700-donor mean. In a later analysis, several top co-occurrence clusters were reported to appear linked to parvovirus B19, influenza, CMV and Epstein-Barr virus. In a later analysis, TCR association rates were found to vary across HLA loci, with the most associated TCRs seen for DRB1 alleles and the fewest for HLA-C alleles. In vitro tests confirmed that three of the cytomegalovirus-associated TCR beta chains recognize cytomegalovirus antigens. Most TCR sequences were seen in very few donors, while some public TCRs were found in many individuals. The sequencing pipeline was judged likely to have produced a cluster of highly shared sequence variants as a technical artifact. Correlated functional status among segregating V segments might reflect linkage disequilibrium, but an unknown experimental factor could not be ruled out. In a later analysis, 16,951 TCR beta sequences were associated with specific HLA alleles at a false discovery rate of 0.05. In both the original and validation cohorts, the classifier was reported to diagnose cytomegalovirus status with high specificity and sensitivity. For the cohort, immune exposure information was limited to CMV serostatus. Most CMV-associated TCR beta chains appeared to be HLA-restricted in a later analysis, and the HLA associations seemed to be driven largely by CMV exposure. Because HLA typing was missing for some donors at each locus, association tests included only the typed subset. Because counts were too low, roughly 17 rarely observed V segments, including chromosome 9 orphons, were left out of the earlier analysis of 500 to 750 of the donors. Presence/absence analyses assumed roughly uniform sequencing depth across donors, an assumption that may not hold. A further reported finding was that TCR beta sequences accurately predicted the HLA-A and HLA-B alleles for most subjects in the first cohort. It was suggested by the authors that the approach could potentially be generalized to other disease states and immunological phenotypes. In the study, approximately 160 TCR beta chains were listed as associated with cytomegalovirus. Assigning TCR associations to individual alleles was difficult when HLA alleles, especially DR and DQ, strongly co-occurred.

Libraries were prepared through the immunoSEQ multiplex PCR assay. A mixture of 60 forward primers for TCR Vbeta segments and 13 reverse primers for TCR Jbeta segments was used in the multiplex PCR. Amplification of the CDR3 region of rearranged TCR beta genes was performed with a multiplex PCR assay on genomic DNA. Amplified TCR beta libraries were sequenced as 87-base-pair reads on the Illumina HiSeq System. The authors' analysis ran thus. Across the roughly 700 repertoires, a later analysis counted roughly 84 million unique TCR beta chains, some 11 million of which were shared by at least two donors. Raw reads were error-corrected and collapsed into unique sequences by a nearest-neighbor algorithm in which closely related sequences were merged to remove PCR and sequencing errors. V, D and J gene segments were assigned by aligning CDR3 sequences to IMGT reference sequences. For a sequence to be retained, at least a six-nucleotide match to both a V gene segment and a J gene segment was required. A rearrangement counted as productive if the CDR3 had no stop codons and remained in frame with V and J, and every other rearrangement counted as non-productive. Following IMGT convention, CDR3 was defined as the stretch from the second conserved V-encoded cysteine up to the conserved J-encoded phenylalanine. The earlier analysis of about 590 of the donors excluded sequences that lacked an unambiguous match to a single V gene segment. In an earlier analysis of 587 of the donors, V segments were called functional above 56.7% productive rearrangements and were called segregating when the between-donor standard deviation exceeded 5%. To diagnose cytomegalovirus status from the catalog of TCR beta chain sequences, a statistical classification framework was built. In a later analysis, V and J genes were assigned by comparing TCR nucleotide sequences against IMGT/GENE-DB human TR gene sequences. Using the TCRdist pipeline, a later analysis assigned CDR3 sequences along with most-parsimonious VDJ recombination scenarios. In a later analysis, each TCR beta chain was defined by its CDR3 amino acid sequence together with its V-gene family, and reads lacking a unique V-gene family were excluded. A later analysis removed 592 highly shared, low-generation-probability nucleotide sequences to deal with suspected cross-contamination and a sequencing artifact. In a later analysis, a clonal expansion index was calculated for each public chain from normalized within-repertoire ranks of inferred template counts. Generation probabilities in a later analysis came from a VDJ recombination model fitted to out-of-frame rearrangements, and those results were checked against IGoR. A later analysis scored TCR-TCR, TCR-HLA and TCR-CMV co-occurrence with hypergeometric tests, applying a repertoire-size bias correction to TCR pairs. False discovery rates were estimated in a later analysis by permuting HLA or CMV assignments 20 times. A later analysis grouped co-occurring TCRs with DBSCAN, adding TCRdist sequence similarity when clustering within HLA-allele-positive subsets. Repertoires with fewer than 30,000 or more than 120,000 public chains were left out of co-occurrence clustering, as were five repertoires with anomalous nucleotide sharing. As stored in TCRdb, this immuneACCESS dataset retains in-frame rearrangements with V and J assigned. A fraction of the clones does not appear; measured against another copy, unresolved V genes explain less than half of the discrepancy, and the remainder lacks a known reason. That table supplies the V and J calls and clone size; D and trimming were determined from the DNA. The table for this sample shows about 110,000 clones. The ten largest clones add up to about 3.8% of the sample.

About this clone: Its antigen is not yet known.

The cysteine opens and the phenylalanine closes a CDR3 of 15 amino acids. Solely the CDR3 DNA is kept, with 45 bases framed from the first base. Trimming takes 3 bases from V and 3 bases from J, and the germline ends sit 9 bases apart. From a lookup of the germline V gene, CDR1 and CDR2 are LGHNT and FRNRAP. In total, just over 650 healthy bone marrow donors made up the cohort. At the time of sampling, every cohort member was nominally healthy, though immune exposures that went unrecorded were likely present. The donor was CMV seronegative and was included in the group of about 350 seronegative cohort members. Every donor gave a peripheral blood sample, and the peripheral blood mononuclear cells from that sample were used for TCR beta sequencing. The Qiagen DNeasy Blood Extraction Kit was used to extract genomic DNA from the blood cell samples.

This clonotype was obtained from a man aged 30-40 years in good health and CMV-seronegative. The sequence links TRBV12-5 to TRBJ2-6; TRBD1 is a weak D gene call, 5 bases matching. Sequenced sample: PBMCs. The sequenced DNA is TGTGCTAGTGGTTTATGGGGCGGTGGGGCCAACGTCCTGACTTTC. This translates into CASGLWGGGANVLTF.